This T cell receptor (beta chain) was sequenced for a study of cytomegalovirus exposure and HLA in healthy donors. Researchers ran the PCR with 60 Vbeta and 13 Jbeta primers. TCRdb keeps only in-frame clones here, not all; method: immunoSEQ multiplex PCR. The sample records 85,000 to 120,000 clones, about two thirds being singletons. CDR1 MNHNS and CDR2 SASEGT come from the germline V gene. V was pared by 0 bases and J by 3 bases, with 6 bases between. The length of the CDR3 is 13 residues. This TCR was recovered from a female donor in good health and CMV-seronegative. This chain uses TRBV6-1 with TRBJ2-7, with D unclear. Sequencing was performed on PBMCs. The CDR3 loop is CASSEAAGYEQYF. DNA of the CDR3: TGTGCCAGCAGTGAAGCAGCAGGCTACGAGCAGTACTTC.